Following are 10 T cell receptor beta chains from one sample sequenced in a study of blood T cell repertoires in COVID-19. Here immunoSEQ multiplex PCR was the method, and the copy in TCRdb shows in-frame clones only, minus some. The sample yields about 200,000 clones, 80% to 90% seen once. Sequenced: PBMCs or T cells enriched from blood (not recorded which). The receptor set was obtained from a woman aged 18-29 years who had recovered from COVID-19.

The chain has TRBV7-2 and TRBJ2-3, with 11 nucleotides matching TRBD2. Trimming removed 4 bases from V and 6 bases from J; junction bases left unmatched: 6. Germline assignment: CDR1 SGHTA and CDR2 FQGNSA. The CDR3 consists of 15 residues. The CDR3 nucleotides are TGTGCCAGCAGCTCCTTAGCGGGGGGGATGGATACGCAGTATTTT. Translating it yields CASSSLAGGMDTQYF.

The rearrangement links TRBV5-1 to TRBJ2-7; 11 nucleotides align to TRBD1. Germline V gene lookup returns CDR1 SGHRS and CDR2 YFSETQ. CDR3 size: 14 residues. V lost 4 bases and J lost 5; bases outside the gene matches: 5. CDR3 bases: TGCGCCAGCAGCAACTCGGACAGGGGGCACGAGCAGTACTTC. Residues: CASSNSDRGHEQYF.

The table lists this clone with a count of one. The chain uses TRBV6-5 and TRBJ1-2, with 7 nucleotides matching TRBD1. V shed 7 bases and J 4 bases; nucleotides not matched to a gene: 6. CDR3 length equals 13 residues. CDR1 is MNHEY and CDR2 is SVGAGI in the germline V gene. In DNA, the CDR3 is TGTGCCAGCACCACCGGGACAGCCTATGGCTACACCTTC. Translated: CASTTGTAYGYTF.

V usage is TRBV28 and J usage is TRBJ2-1; tentative D call: TRBD1 (6 bases). The V gene's germline CDR1 is MDHEN and CDR2 SYDVKM. The germline V and J ends were trimmed by 6 bases and 0 bases, with 12 bases remaining between them. CDR3 length: 15 amino acids. CDR3 protein: CASRDTGLSYNEQFF. CDR3 nucleotides: TGTGCCAGCAGAGATACAGGGCTCTCCTACAATGAGCAGTTCTTC.

To note about this clone: A read error is likely, as this CDR3 ends without the conserved phenylalanine or tryptophan. The DNA is left out, because the CDR3 cannot be placed on it with certainty; the CDR3 is given as TCRdb lists it. The chain joins TRBV21-1 to TRBJ2-7; the table gives TRBD2 as D, unverified against the DNA. TRBV21-1 is recorded as a pseudogene. Inclusive of both ends, the CDR3 amounts to 9 amino acids. The CDR3 here is CASSSRGNS.

The CDR3 sequence is CASRPAGGEETQYF. In nucleotides, the CDR3 is TGTGCCAGCAGACCAGCGGGGGGAGAGGAGACCCAGTACTTC. The rearrangement joins TRBV2 to TRBJ2-5; 9 nucleotides agree with TRBD2. With V trimmed by 6 bases and J by 5 bases, 7 bases remained unmatched. This CDR3 region has 14 residues. Germline V CDR1 and CDR2: SNHLY, FYNNEI.

The chain joins TRBV10-3 to TRBJ1-1; D is perhaps TRBD1 (6 bases). The CDR3 runs 14 residues. Between the trimmed V and J ends, which lost 2 bases and 8 bases, there was a span of 15 bases. Germline CDR1 ENHRY, CDR2 SYGVKD. In DNA, the CDR3 is TGTGCCATCAGTGAGAGTCGGGACATGGGAGAAGCTTTCTTT. Protein product: CAISESRDMGEAFF.

The chain carries TRBV28 and TRBJ2-1, with D perhaps matching TRBD2 (8 bases). The CDR3 spans 14 residues. The V gene lost 10 bases and the J gene lost 8 bases, with 21 bases spanning the gap. In germline, CDR1 is MDHEN, CDR2 SYDVKM. The CDR3 spells CATLVGLGGHEQFF. As DNA, the CDR3 is TGTGCCACTCTTGTGGGACTAGGGGGCCATGAGCAGTTCTTC.

This clone was seen many times. V usage is TRBV5-1 and J usage is TRBJ2-1; 7 nucleotides line up with TRBD2. Germline V gene data show CDR1 as SGHRS and CDR2 as YFSETQ. J was trimmed by 0 bases and V by 0 bases; bases with no gene match: 3. The CDR3 extends over 16 amino acids. In DNA form, the CDR3 reads TGCGCCAGCAGCTTGGAAGCGGGGAGCTCCTACAATGAGCAGTTCTTC. Its protein product is CASSLEAGSSYNEQFF.

The rearrangement uses TRBV5-1 and TRBJ1-2, with 7 bases that match TRBD1. Per germline, CDR1 SGHRS and CDR2 YFSETQ. The CDR3 loop spans 15 amino acids. V lost 0 bases to trimming and J lost 5 bases; unmatched junction nucleotides: 7. CDR3 sequence: CASSLGFGTEYGYTF. The CDR3 region has the DNA TGCGCCAGCAGCTTGGGCTTTGGGACAGAATATGGCTACACCTTC.